This T cell receptor beta chain comes out of a study of cytomegalovirus exposure and HLA in healthy donors. In the PCR, 60 Vbeta and 13 Jbeta primers were used. As handled by the study authors: Per a later analysis, the number of unique TCR beta chains was approximately 80 million, of which some 10 million were shared. The table came from immunoSEQ multiplex PCR; TCRdb's copy has only in-frame clones and leaves some out. V, J and clone size derive from that table, while D and trimming were established from the DNA sequence. Among over 130,000 clones listed, approximately 80% were seen once. Per the germline V gene, CDR1 is MGHRA and CDR2 is YSYEKL. The ends were cut back, 4 bases at V and 1 base at J, with 11 bases in the middle. CDR3 length: 14 amino acids.

The specimen was PBMCs. The sequence derives from a man aged 35 to 55 in good health and CMV-seronegative. The rearrangement links TRBV4-1 to TRBJ2-7, with D possibly being TRBD1 (6 bases). CDR3 nucleotide sequence: TGCGCCAGCAGCCCAAGGACAGATTCCTACGAGCAGTACTTC. Protein sequence: CASSPRTDSYEQYF.